The clone carrying this TCR beta chain was counted once. Its target is not known. These data are taken from a study of cytomegalovirus exposure and HLA in healthy donors. Study-level information: Earlier sequencing of 150 million to 200 million T cells yielded about 120 million unique TCR beta sequences. Points from the study as a whole: Specificity of a few CMV-associated chains for CMV antigens was verified in vitro. Cytomegalovirus association was listed for around 170 TCR beta chains. While the bulk of TCR sequences proved rare, some public TCRs turned up in many donors.

Trimming cost V 1 base and J 7 bases, with 8 bases left between them. The V gene's germline CDR1 is SEHNR and CDR2 FQNEAQ (reference sequence). The CDR3 has 14 residues. The primer mix had 60 Vbeta and 13 Jbeta primers. The method was immunoSEQ multiplex PCR; TCRdb's version includes in-frame clones alone and lacks a portion of them. The sample holds approximately 190,000 clones, around 86% seen once. The sequenced sample was PBMCs. This clonotype was obtained from a middle-aged man in good health and CMV-seropositive. V usage is TRBV7-9 and J usage is TRBJ1-6, with D perhaps matching TRBD1 (5 bases). CDR3 DNA sequence: TGTGCCAGCAGCTTAGTACAGGAGAATTCACCCCTCCACTTT. This codes for CASSLVQENSPLHF.